This T cell receptor (beta chain) is from a study of T cell repertoires in cytomegalovirus infection. About the study: Used in the study were CMV epitopes, some recently identified and HLA-C-restricted, others well-studied and HLA-B-restricted. Matching HLA type, along with CMV infection, was indicated by public TCR beta signatures.

Study results and caveats: CMV carriers having the relevant HLA were flagged by cumulative public TCR beta family frequency. Ex vivo, HLA-C-restricted CMV-specific TCR beta clonotypes prevailed over the rest of the response.

Trimming shortened V by 6 bases and J by 6 bases, and 14 bases separated the two germline ends. CDR3 length: 13 residues. Germline V CDR1 and CDR2: SGHTA, FQGNSA. TCRdb processed the reads anew with MiXCR; each CDR3 protein has one entry. The table has hundreds of thousands of distinct CDR3 sequences, roughly 34% seen once. In this sample, this clonotype turned up many times. The antigen is unknown. The material was cultured PBMCs, obtained from culture after CMV antigen stimulation. V gene TRBV7-2 combines with J gene TRBJ1-2; D possibly corresponds to TRBD1 (5 bases). The sequence came from a human donor in good health (CMV status not recorded). Some clones in this sample may be carry-over from other donors' samples. The CDR3 here is CASRKTGTNGYTF. The CDR3 DNA reads as TGTGCCAGCAGGAAGACCGGGACGAATGGCTACACCTTC.